The rows below give T cell receptor beta chains drawn from one sample of a study of blood T cells in healthy people across ages. TCRdb re-called the 5' RACE reads through MiXCR, storing one row per CDR3 protein. Among 650,000 to 900,000 distinct CDR3 sequences listed, about 59% were seen once. Sequencing was carried out using blood. All receptors derive from a man between 25 and 39 years old in good health. CDR3s include the opening cysteine and the closing phenylalanine or tryptophan. The order of the fields is clone size, V gene, D gene, J gene, CDR3 protein, CDR3 DNA. A D gene is named only where the DNA matches it firmly. Clone size appears in some rows only: once, few, many, or a class for an expanded clone.

clone size: .
V gene: TRBV9
D gene: TRBD1
J gene: TRBJ2-4
CDR3 protein: CASSVRAGTDVKNIQYF
CDR3 DNA: TGTGCCAGCAGCGTACGAGCCGGGACAGACGTAAAAAACATTCAGTACTTC

clone size: .
V gene: TRBV5-1
D gene: TRBD2
J gene: TRBJ2-5
CDR3 protein: CVSSLSIGEGQETQYF
CDR3 DNA: TGCGTCAGCAGCTTGAGTATCGGGGAGGGTCAAGAGACCCAGTACTTC

clone size: .
V gene: TRBV12-3/TRBV12-4
D gene: .
J gene: TRBJ2-2
CDR3 protein: CASHYGGTGELFF
CDR3 DNA: TGTGCCAGTCATTATGGGGGCACCGGGGAGCTGTTTTTT

clone size: .
V gene: TRBV7-8
D gene: .
J gene: TRBJ2-5
CDR3 protein: CASSLARQAQTQYF
CDR3 DNA: TGTGCCAGCAGCTTAGCGCGGCAGGCCCAGACCCAGTACTTC

clone size: .
V gene: TRBV20-1
D gene: TRBD2
J gene: TRBJ2-1
CDR3 protein: CSARDLPSGTSYNEQFF
CDR3 DNA: TGCAGTGCTAGAGATCTTCCTAGCGGGACCTCCTACAATGAGCAGTTCTTC

clone size: few
V gene: TRBV4-2
D gene: .
J gene: TRBJ2-1
CDR3 protein: CASSQDARVNEQFF
CDR3 DNA: TGTGCCAGCAGCCAAGATGCGCGGGTGAATGAGCAGTTCTTC

clone size: .
V gene: TRBV18
D gene: TRBD2
J gene: TRBJ2-1
CDR3 protein: CASSHEWTSRSSYNEQFF
CDR3 DNA: TGTGCCAGCTCTCACGAGTGGACTAGCAGGAGCTCCTACAATGAGCAGTTCTTC

clone size: once
V gene: TRBV20-1
D gene: TRBD2
J gene: TRBJ2-3
CDR3 protein: CSARDQAGAGTDTQYF
CDR3 DNA: TGCAGTGCTAGAGATCAAGCGGGGGCCGGCACAGATACGCAGTATTTT

clone size: many
V gene: TRBV12-3/TRBV12-4
D gene: TRBD1
J gene: TRBJ2-2
CDR3 protein: CASSLGGTGKTGELFF
CDR3 DNA: TGTGCCAGCAGCTTAGGCGGGACAGGGAAAACCGGGGAGCTGTTTTTT

clone size: many
V gene: TRBV7-9
D gene: TRBD2
J gene: TRBJ2-7
CDR3 protein: CASSLEGSGGADEQYF
CDR3 DNA: TGTGCCAGCAGCTTAGAAGGTAGCGGGGGGGCCGACGAGCAGTACTTC

clone size: few
V gene: TRBV20-1
D gene: TRBD1
J gene: TRBJ1-2
CDR3 protein: CSALEGAGQGGGDGYTF
CDR3 DNA: TGCAGTGCCCTAGAGGGGGCAGGACAGGGGGGAGGTGATGGCTACACCTTC

clone size: .
V gene: TRBV2
D gene: .
J gene: TRBJ2-7
CDR3 protein: CASTQGGAYEQYF
CDR3 DNA: TGTGCCAGCACTCAGGGGGGAGCCTACGAGCAGTACTTC

clone size: .
V gene: TRBV11-3
D gene: TRBD1
J gene: TRBJ2-7
CDR3 protein: CASSLGGGQTYSYEQYF
CDR3 DNA: TGTGCCAGCAGCTTAGGAGGGGGACAGACCTACTCCTACGAGCAGTACTTC

clone size: few
V gene: TRBV6-8
D gene: TRBD2
J gene: TRBJ2-1
CDR3 protein: CASSYRTSGGGEQFF
CDR3 DNA: TGTGCCAGCAGTTATCGGACTAGCGGGGGTGGTGAGCAGTTCTTC

clone size: .
V gene: TRBV6-2/TRBV6-3
D gene: TRBD2
J gene: TRBJ2-3
CDR3 protein: CASSSRTRADTQYF
CDR3 DNA: TGTGCCAGCAGTTCCCGGACTAGGGCAGATACGCAGTATTTT

clone size: .
V gene: TRBV7-9
D gene: .
J gene: TRBJ1-1
CDR3 protein: CASSPFRGEAFF
CDR3 DNA: TGTGCCAGCAGCCCCTTTAGGGGTGAAGCTTTCTTT

clone size: .
V gene: TRBV6-1
D gene: .
J gene: TRBJ1-2
CDR3 protein: CASSEALHGRTYGYTF
CDR3 DNA: TGTGCCAGCAGTGAAGCGCTTCATGGACGGACTTATGGCTACACCTTC

clone size: .
V gene: TRBV7-8
D gene: TRBD1
J gene: TRBJ1-1
CDR3 protein: CASARDRVNTEAFF
CDR3 DNA: TGTGCCAGCGCCCGGGACAGGGTGAACACTGAAGCTTTCTTT

clone size: few
V gene: TRBV7-2
D gene: .
J gene: TRBJ2-7
CDR3 protein: CASSLALTIDSYEQYF
CDR3 DNA: TGTGCCAGCAGCTTAGCCCTGACTATCGATTCCTACGAGCAGTACTTC

clone size: .
V gene: TRBV12-3/TRBV12-4
D gene: .
J gene: TRBJ2-5
CDR3 protein: CASSSTMGVETQYF
CDR3 DNA: TGTGCCAGCAGTTCAACCATGGGGGTGGAGACCCAGTACTTC

clone size: .
V gene: TRBV5-4
D gene: TRBD2
J gene: TRBJ2-7
CDR3 protein: CASSRDGGFTYEQYF
CDR3 DNA: TGTGCCAGCAGTAGAGACGGGGGGTTCACCTACGAGCAGTACTTC

clone size: .
V gene: TRBV5-4
D gene: .
J gene: TRBJ1-2
CDR3 protein: CASSLVGGSYGYTF
CDR3 DNA: TGTGCCAGCAGCTTGGTAGGCGGAAGCTATGGCTACACCTTC

clone size: once
V gene: TRBV28
D gene: TRBD1
J gene: TRBJ1-2
CDR3 protein: CASSFPQGASRNYGYTF
CDR3 DNA: TGTGCCAGCAGTTTTCCGCAGGGGGCAAGCCGAAACTATGGCTACACCTTC

clone size: .
V gene: TRBV29-1
D gene: TRBD1
J gene: TRBJ1-2
CDR3 protein: CSVARGLGYGYTF
CDR3 DNA: TGCAGCGTAGCAAGGGGGCTCGGATATGGCTACACCTTC

clone size: .
V gene: TRBV12-3/TRBV12-4
D gene: TRBD1
J gene: TRBJ2-3
CDR3 protein: CASSLNRGFSTDTQYF
CDR3 DNA: TGTGCCAGCAGTTTAAACAGGGGCTTTAGCACAGATACGCAGTATTTT

clone size: .
V gene: TRBV12-3/TRBV12-4
D gene: TRBD1
J gene: TRBJ2-7
CDR3 protein: CASSFTGGSSYEQYF
CDR3 DNA: TGTGCCAGCAGTTTTACAGGGGGAAGCTCCTACGAGCAGTACTTC

clone size: .
V gene: TRBV10-3
D gene: .
J gene: TRBJ2-1
CDR3 protein: CAISESTEWSHNEQFF
CDR3 DNA: TGTGCCATCAGTGAGTCGACAGAATGGTCTCACAATGAGCAGTTCTTC

clone size: .
V gene: TRBV7-9
D gene: TRBD2
J gene: TRBJ2-1
CDR3 protein: CASSDRDYPYNEQFF
CDR3 DNA: TGTGCCAGCAGCGACCGGGACTACCCCTACAATGAGCAGTTCTTC

clone size: once
V gene: TRBV27
D gene: .
J gene: TRBJ2-7
CDR3 protein: CASSLGRGNAYEQYF
CDR3 DNA: TGTGCCAGCAGTTTAGGACGGGGGAACGCCTACGAGCAGTACTTC

clone size: .
V gene: TRBV29-1
D gene: .
J gene: TRBJ2-7
CDR3 protein: CSAAEGYNEQYF
CDR3 DNA: TGCAGCGCCGCCGAGGGGTACAACGAGCAGTACTTC

clone size: .
V gene: TRBV3-1
D gene: .
J gene: TRBJ2-5
CDR3 protein: CASSQGRGAPQETQYF
CDR3 DNA: TGTGCCAGCAGCCAAGGTCGGGGGGCCCCCCAAGAGACCCAGTACTTC

clone size: .
V gene: TRBV4-3
D gene: TRBD2
J gene: TRBJ2-5
CDR3 protein: CASSRGTSDTGEQYF
CDR3 DNA: TGCGCCAGCAGCCGCGGGACTAGCGACACGGGGGAGCAGTACTTC

clone size: once
V gene: TRBV20-1
D gene: TRBD1
J gene: TRBJ2-5
CDR3 protein: CSARGLGQGVGETQYF
CDR3 DNA: TGCAGTGCTAGAGGTCTGGGACAGGGGGTTGGAGAGACCCAGTACTTC

clone size: .
V gene: TRBV20-1
D gene: .
J gene: TRBJ2-1
CDR3 protein: CSARLSEQMYNEQFF
CDR3 DNA: TGCAGTGCTAGATTATCGGAACAGATGTACAATGAGCAGTTCTTC

clone size: .
V gene: TRBV7-9
D gene: TRBD2
J gene: TRBJ2-3
CDR3 protein: CASSGPGLGTDTQYF
CDR3 DNA: TGTGCCAGCAGCGGTCCGGGACTAGGGACAGATACGCAGTATTTT

clone size: few
V gene: TRBV7-9
D gene: .
J gene: TRBJ1-2
CDR3 protein: CASSSGPGPYGYTF
CDR3 DNA: TGTGCCAGCAGCTCAGGGCCAGGACCCTATGGCTACACCTTC

clone size: .
V gene: TRBV28
D gene: .
J gene: TRBJ1-2
CDR3 protein: CASSFVYSDYGYTF
CDR3 DNA: TGTGCCAGCAGTTTCGTGTATTCCGACTATGGCTACACCTTC

clone size: many
V gene: TRBV14
D gene: .
J gene: TRBJ1-2
CDR3 protein: CASSRTSPGRFVSLGDGYTF
CDR3 DNA: TGTGCCAGCAGCCGAACCTCCCCGGGGAGGTTCGTCAGCCTAGGCGATGGCTACACCTTC

clone size: .
V gene: TRBV25-1
D gene: .
J gene: TRBJ1-1
CDR3 protein: CASRSGGRAFF
CDR3 DNA: TGTGCCAGCCGCTCGGGGGGGCGAGCTTTCTTT

clone size: few
V gene: TRBV4-2
D gene: .
J gene: TRBJ1-5
CDR3 protein: CASSGQSNQPQHF
CDR3 DNA: TGTGCCAGCAGTGGACAGAGCAATCAGCCCCAGCATTTT

clone size: .
V gene: TRBV21-1
D gene: .
J gene: TRBJ1-2
CDR3 protein: CASSKTQGPYGYTF
CDR3 DNA: TGTGCCAGCAGCAAAACCCAGGGTCCCTATGGCTACACCTTC